The rows below give T cell receptor beta chains drawn from one sample of a study of blood T cell repertoires in COVID-19. Some clones are missing from TCRdb's copy, which holds only in-frame ones; the method was immunoSEQ multiplex PCR. The data show about 300,000 clones, over 80% seen once. The sample comprised peripheral blood. Receptors were obtained from a woman in her thirties or forties who had recovered from COVID-19. CDR3s include the opening cysteine and the closing phenylalanine or tryptophan. D genes are given only for firm matches. Size is stated for part of the rows, as once, few or many counts, or as a class when the clone is expanded.

v_call	clone_size	j_call	d_call	cdr3_aa
TRBV5-4	-	TRBJ2-2	-	CASSLLVGAHTGELFF
TRBV6-5	-	TRBJ2-7	-	CASSYLGVKYEQYF
TRBV10-3	-	TRBJ2-7	TRBD1	CAIRPGQGAYEQYF
TRBV7-2	-	TRBJ2-1	-	CASSLGRRDRQFF
TRBV2	-	TRBJ2-2	-	CASSGADSNTGELFF
TRBV6-1	few	TRBJ1-6	-	CASSLDNSPLHF
TRBV27	few	TRBJ2-1	-	CASSLSPSGRDEQFF
TRBV5-4	once	TRBJ1-6	TRBD1	CASSLRQGSQSPLHF
TRBV5-4	-	TRBJ2-7	-	CASSLQGSHEQYF
TRBV29-1	-	TRBJ2-5	-	CSADRYQETQYF
TRBV3-1/TRBV3-2	-	TRBJ2-7	-	CASSRTTYEQYF
TRBV30	-	TRBJ1-2	-	CAWNGEEQANYGYTF
TRBV21-1	-	TRBJ2-5	-	CASSKAGGPEETQYF
TRBV25-1	-	TRBJ2-7	TRBD1	CASRMGTGRYEQYF
TRBV5-1	-	TRBJ1-1	-	CASSLIGGSTEAFF
TRBV2	-	TRBJ2-1	-	CASNSGQYNEQFF
TRBV27	-	TRBJ2-1	TRBD2	CASRHRGGGAHEQFF
TRBV5-4	-	TRBJ2-7	-	CASSLDRVVYEQYF
TRBV14	few	TRBJ1-1	-	CASSRQVGAEAFF
TRBV6-6	-	TRBJ2-7	TRBD1	CASRTGGAYEQYF
TRBV5-1	-	TRBJ2-5	TRBD2	CASSAGVQETQYF
TRBV7-8	once	TRBJ2-2	-	CAGRGTVRGTGELFF
TRBV2	once	TRBJ2-2	TRBD2	CASKSSGGWTGELFF
TRBV5-6	-	TRBJ2-1	-	CASSPSYGPRDEQFF
TRBV27	once	TRBJ1-1	TRBD1	CASSWGTGGTEAFF
TRBV10-3	-	TRBJ2-7	-	CAIRGDGGYEQYF
TRBV2	-	TRBJ1-4	-	CASSEALGSFNEKLFF
TRBV6-5	-	TRBJ2-7	-	CASLPTGGGEQYF
TRBV29-1	-	TRBJ1-4	TRBD1	CSALDRGPFGLNEKLFF
TRBV24-1	-	TRBJ2-2	TRBD1	CATSDRTGTGELFF
TRBV18	-	TRBJ1-1	TRBD1	CASSPRGQPNTEAFF
TRBV7-9	many	TRBJ2-1	-	CASSYTSGENEQFF
TRBV11-2	-	TRBJ1-5	-	CASSLDPRNQPQHF
TRBV27	-	TRBJ1-2	TRBD1	CASREYPGQEIYGYTF
TRBV29-1	-	TRBJ1-1	TRBD1	CSGEGGDTEAFF
TRBV18	few	TRBJ2-7	TRBD1	CASSPGTGESYEQYF
TRBV7-9	-	TRBJ2-7	TRBD2	CASSLGGLAGTSYEQYF
TRBV10-2	-	TRBJ1-2	-	CASKEGANYGYTF
TRBV11-2	few	TRBJ1-5	-	CASSLELSPYQPQHF
TRBV14	-	TRBJ1-4	-	CASSQGDRFNEKLFF
TRBV5-1	-	TRBJ2-3	-	CASSLGQADTQYF
TRBV6-5	-	TRBJ1-5	-	CASTSTENQPQHF
TRBV19	once	TRBJ1-4	-	CASSYRERGEKLFF